This T cell receptor beta chain was profiled in a study of T cell clonotyping in hematopoietic cell transplantation. Comments on this clone: The antigen is unknown.

TCRdb's copy holds only in-frame clones and misses some; the assay was immunoSEQ multiplex PCR. Found here are about 49,000 clones, 65% to 90% of them singletons; the top ten hold 4.5% to 6.5%. Trimming pared 2 bases from V and 3 bases from J, leaving 14 bases between. This CDR3 has 16 amino acids. Germline values: CDR1 SNHLY, CDR2 FYNNEI. Time point described: recipient sample about 28 days before transplant, after cytoreduction. Study-wide results and caveats: After transplant, recipient diversity fell while pathologically expanded clonotypes grew through day 180.

The sequenced sample was peripheral blood mononuclear cells, obtained before stem cell transplant. The chain employs TRBV2 and TRBJ1-5; D remains ambiguous. The receptor was derived from a man aged 60-69 years with biphenotypic leukemia. Some clones in this sample may be carry-over from other donors' samples. The CDR3 loop is CASSERRQPINQPQHF. In nucleotides, the CDR3 is TGTGCCAGCAGTGAAAGGAGACAACCGATCAATCAGCCCCAGCATTTT.